This TCR beta chain appears in the sequencing data of a study of blood T cell repertoires in COVID-19 (dated by TCRdb to about 2020). About the full investigation: Samples from collaborators originated in the United States, Italy and Spain and spanned both the acute and convalescent phases of COVID-19. The dataset comprised deeply sampled blood TCRbeta repertoires from subjects exposed to, actively infected with, or recovered from COVID-19. The samples were drawn from two sources: the first 160 participants of the ongoing ImmuneRACE study, and 1,200 or so subjects contributed by 6 global collaborators. The sample metadata nearly always contained a de-identified subject ID, COVID-19 status, age in years and sex. The prospective study material was composed of cDNA or gDNA derived from T cells, B-cell-depleted T cells, or PBMCs. The repertoires were released in a freely available public database intended as a resource for research on the immune response to SARS-CoV-2. HLA class I and class II types, where available, came from metadata supplied by the sample provider rather than from assay-based typing.

The immunoSEQ Assay, a bias-controlled multiplex PCR, was used to amplify TCRbeta CDR3 regions from genomic DNA. Concerning the study's data processing: The number of nucleated cells in each sample was estimated from the amplification of reference gene primers within the assay. To quantify the absolute abundance of each unique TCRbeta CDR3 rearrangement, sequence reads were collapsed and filtered. For each sample, productive Simpson clonality was calculated as the square root of Simpson's diversity index over productive rearrangements. TCRdb took this table from immuneACCESS and kept in-frame rearrangements with V and J called. Such tables lack part of the clones; where checked against another copy, unresolved V genes explain under half of the gap, and the rest is unexplained. V and J calls and clone size follow that table, whereas D and trimming were derived from the DNA. For this sample the table gives over 40,000 clones, of which roughly 84% were detected only once. The top ten constitute 3.5% to 4.5% of the sample.

Remarks on this clone: Its recognized antigen is unknown. Per-base quality was not reported, and no clone a single base away is much larger than it.

The collaborating institutions used their own protocols to collect whole blood in K2EDTA tubes. For TCRbeta analysis, collaborator samples were shipped as frozen whole blood, as isolated PBMCs, or as DNA extracted from either sample type. From the cysteine up to the phenylalanine, the CDR3 has a length of 15 residues. CDR3 DNA only is kept here, 45 bases in frame from base 1. V loses 5 bases at its end and J loses 8 bases; junction bases beyond the gene matches: 13. The germline V gene provides CDR1 MNHEY and CDR2 SVGAGI. Results and caveats for the whole study, not just this receptor: The quantity of clinical and demographic metadata differed by source and by participant and was supplied without curation.

Sequencing was performed on peripheral blood. The sequence links TRBV6-5 to TRBJ2-3, with 7 central nucleotides matching TRBD1. This sequence was found in a man older than 75 with active COVID-19. At the DNA level, the sequence is TGTGCCAGCAGTCCGGACAGGTCTAGGTCCGCTACGCAGTATTTT. It is translated as CASSPDRSRSATQYF.